A selection of T cell receptor beta chains follows, all from one sample in a study of blood T cells in healthy people across ages. Via MiXCR, TCRdb re-called the 5' RACE reads, giving one row per CDR3 protein. The sample shows approximately 1.5 million distinct CDR3 sequences, 35% to 45% of them seen only once. The sequenced material came from blood. The receptors derive from a woman younger than 30 in good health. The CDR3 runs from the conserved cysteine through the conserved F or W.

CDR3 protein,V gene,J gene
CSARNQGYNEQFF,TRBV20-1,TRBJ2-1
CASSTPYRGRNEKLFF,TRBV11-1,TRBJ1-4
CASSRGHYEKLFF,TRBV5-8,TRBJ1-4
CASSLDGVRTDDNEQFF,TRBV7-8,TRBJ2-1
CASMGGDQPQHF,TRBV2,TRBJ1-5
CASRTGTGKETQYF,TRBV6-6,-
CSASGGPSYEQYF,TRBV20-1,TRBJ2-7
CASSLRMNTEAFF,TRBV7-2,TRBJ1-1
CASSPGQPYEQYF,TRBV12-3/TRBV12-4,TRBJ2-7
CASSPPTEANYGYTF,TRBV28,TRBJ1-2
CSVEMLAVYNEQFF,TRBV29-1,TRBJ2-1
CASSQEEASYEQYF,TRBV3-1,TRBJ2-7
CASSDLLAGGENEQFF,TRBV2,TRBJ2-1
CSVDSGRGSEQYF,TRBV29-1,-
CATGGGSPLHF,TRBV21-1,TRBJ1-6
CASSQAGLDNEQFF,TRBV3-1,TRBJ2-1
CSADVQVNTEAFF,TRBV20-1,TRBJ1-1
CASSLLGGLVYNEQFF,TRBV5-1,TRBJ2-1
CASSFYGQGAYDYGYTF,TRBV5-1,TRBJ1-2
CAWSAWTGAGGSEAFF,TRBV30,TRBJ1-1
CATSNELRWDTQYF,TRBV4-3,TRBJ2-3
CASSVHGQETQYF,TRBV6-2/TRBV6-3,TRBJ2-5
CASLGTPGNTEAFF,TRBV5-1,TRBJ1-1
CASGPPLDGKETQYF,TRBV7-6,-
CAIGEGSGNTIYF,TRBV10-3,TRBJ1-3
CAGSLLAPEQFF,TRBV7-6,TRBJ2-1
CSVGTGGRDTQYF,TRBV20-1,TRBJ2-3
CAGSSPGHTWGTDTQYF,TRBV14,TRBJ2-3
CASSRGAEITLHF,TRBV11-2,TRBJ1-6
CASSVASHGYEQYF,TRBV7-6,TRBJ2-7
CASSLPTGRNTEAFF,TRBV2,TRBJ1-1
CSVRRRGGEGELFF,TRBV20-1,TRBJ2-2
CASSAYMDYPQYF,TRBV2,TRBJ2-3
CASSGLQRAYEQYF,TRBV2,TRBJ2-7
CSARDWGGGPIGTDTQYF,TRBV20-1,TRBJ2-3